The 27 T cell receptor beta chains below all came from one sample that was sequenced in a study of T cell changes during pregnancy in multiple sclerosis. TCRdb's copy holds only in-frame clones and misses some; the assay was immunoSEQ multiplex PCR. Of about 69,000 clones detected, roughly nine tenths appear once; the ten largest clones hold 0.25% to 0.3%. Material: CD4+ T cells from peripheral blood mononuclear cells, obtained in the third trimester of pregnancy. These TCRs come from a female donor in good health, enrolled as a control in a pregnancy study.

CDR3 in amino acids: CASSPRTGWGTGELFF. The DNA for the CDR3 is TGTGCCAGCTCACCACGGACAGGGTGGGGAACCGGGGAGCTGTTTTTT. The V call is TRBV18, the J call TRBJ2-2, with TRBD1 matching over 8 bases. V lost 1 base and J lost 5; bases outside the gene matches: 6. CDR3 size: 16 residues. Germline lookup yields CDR1 KGHSH and CDR2 LQKENI.

This chain links TRBV11-2 with TRBJ2-7; TRBD1 might be the D (7 bases). The germline CDR1 and CDR2 sequences are SGHAT and FQNNGV. V lost 3 bases to trimming and J lost 4 bases, with 13 bases between them. The CDR3 loop spans 14 amino acids. CDR3 sequence (DNA): TGTGCCAGCAGCTTGTCGGAGGGGGCGTACGAGCAGTACTTC. Translating gives CASSLSEGAYEQYF.

The V call is TRBV10-2, the J call TRBJ1-5; TRBD1 matches 9 bases. Germline V gives CDR1 WSHSY, CDR2 SAAADI. V lost 2 bases to trimming and J lost 0 bases; unmatched junction nucleotides: 2. The CDR3 extends over 16 amino acids. The CDR3 spells CASSEGQGISNQPQHF. The CDR3 DNA reads TGCGCCAGCAGTGAGGGACAGGGGATTAGCAATCAGCCCCAGCATTTT.

The chain joins TRBV18 to TRBJ1-1, with 7 nucleotides matching TRBD1. In germline, CDR1 is KGHSH, CDR2 LQKENI. J lost 1 base, V lost 3 bases, and 14 bases had no gene match. This CDR3 contains 18 residues. The CDR3 nucleotides read TGTGCCAGCTCACCTCAGGGGGTGGGTGAGTTCGAGAACACTGAAGCTTTCTTT. This translates into CASSPQGVGEFENTEAFF.

V gene TRBV5-6 combines with J gene TRBJ2-1; 14 positions agree with TRBD2. CDR1 SGHDT and CDR2 YYEEEE come from the germline V gene. The CDR3 extends over 15 amino acids. V lost 6 bases, J lost 5 bases, and 4 bases stayed unmatched. The CDR3 sequence is CASKRTSGGNNEQFF. The CDR3 nucleotides are TGTGCCAGCAAGAGGACTAGCGGGGGGAACAATGAGCAGTTCTTC.

About this clone itself: Other DNA sequences from this sample encode an identical CDR3 as well. V usage is TRBV5-1 and J usage is TRBJ2-5; D gene unclear. This CDR3 spans 12 amino acids. Germline values: CDR1 SGHRS, CDR2 YFSETQ. Trimming pared 0 bases from V and 2 bases from J, leaving 2 bases between. CDR3 nucleotides: TGCGCCAGCAGCTTGGCACAAGAGACCCAGTACTTC. The encoded protein is CASSLAQETQYF.

The gene calls are TRBV11-2 and TRBJ1-2, with D maybe TRBD1 (6 bases). Germline V CDR1 and CDR2: SGHAT, FQNNGV. The CDR3 is 15 amino acids. V gave up 0 bases and J gave up 4 bases, with 12 bases separating them. In nucleotides, the CDR3 is TGTGCCAGCAGCTTAGATCGTAACAGGGTCTATGGCTACACCTTC. It yields the protein CASSLDRNRVYGYTF.

This chain uses TRBV6-4 with TRBJ2-3; the match to TRBD2 covers 9 bases. Germline lookup yields CDR1 MRHNA and CDR2 SNTAGT. The CDR3 runs 15 residues. Losses at the gene ends were 6 bases for V and 7 bases for J; bases not matched to a gene: 11. This CDR3 is CASSDIAGDGNTQYF. In DNA form, the CDR3 reads TGTGCCAGCAGCGATATAGCGGGGGACGGAAATACGCAGTATTTT.

The chain has TRBV6-6 and TRBJ2-7; the D is unclear. Germline V gene lookup returns CDR1 MNHNY and CDR2 SVGAGI (reference sequence). Trimming took off 6 bases at V and 6 bases at J, with 21 bases between the two ends. CDR3 length: 15 amino acids. CDR3 residues: CASRTQPGLLGEQYF. Here the CDR3 DNA reads TGTGCCAGCAGAACACAACCGGGTCTTTTAGGCGAGCAGTACTTC.

Here the CDR3 DNA reads TGTGCCTGGAGAGGGTCAGGGGATGAAAAACTGTTTTTT. This translates into CAWRGSGDEKLFF. The V call is TRBV30, the J call TRBJ1-4; D is perhaps TRBD1 (6 bases). The CDR3 has 13 amino acids. Trimming pared 3 bases from V and 6 bases from J, leaving 11 bases between. Germline V gene sequence: CDR1 GTSNPN, CDR2 SVGIG (reference sequence).

This clone came up once. The genes are TRBV7-6 and TRBJ1-1, with no clear D. CDR1 and CDR2 from the germline V gene are SGHVS and FNYEAQ. CDR3 length: 13 amino acids. The V gene lost 5 bases and the J gene lost 11 bases, with 18 bases spanning the gap. The CDR3 region is CASSQRPGMGAFF. The CDR3 DNA is TGTGCCAGCAGCCAGAGGCCCGGGATGGGCGCTTTCTTT.

The chain has TRBV6-5 and TRBJ1-1, with no clear D. CDR1 is MNHEY and CDR2 is SVGAGI in the germline V gene. There are 13 residues in the CDR3. Trimming pared 5 bases from V and 10 bases from J, leaving 17 bases between. This CDR3 reads CASSPRRGNGAFF. In nucleotides, the CDR3 is TGTGCCAGCAGTCCCCGGCGAGGGAACGGAGCTTTCTTT.

This chain uses TRBV11-2 with TRBJ1-2; 8 bases are a match to TRBD1. The CDR3 sequence is 15 residues long. J was trimmed by 6 bases and V by 6 bases; bases with no gene match: 12. Germline V gene sequence: CDR1 SGHAT, CDR2 FQNNGV. CDR3 sequence: CASRIGGHRGDGYTF. CDR3 nucleotides: TGTGCCAGCAGAATAGGGGGGCACAGGGGGGATGGCTACACCTTC.

This sequence joins TRBV4-3 and TRBJ1-6; D unclear. Germline assignment: CDR1 LGHNA and CDR2 YSLEER. Trimming removed 0 bases at V and 0 bases at J, with 15 bases between. The length of the CDR3 is 19 residues. CDR3 sequence reads: CASSQERPHASSYNSPLHF. CDR3 nucleotide sequence: TGCGCCAGCAGCCAAGAGAGGCCCCACGCCAGCTCCTATAATTCACCCCTCCACTTT.

The chain carries TRBV11-3 and TRBJ1-1, with 8 positions matching TRBD1. J lost 1 base, V lost 5 bases, and 9 bases had no gene match. Germline V gene lookup returns CDR1 SGHNT and CDR2 YENEEA. The CDR3 contains 16 residues. The CDR3 loop reads CASSGRGQGKNTEAFF. In DNA, the CDR3 is TGTGCCAGCAGCGGACGAGGACAGGGAAAGAACACTGAAGCTTTCTTT.

This sequence joins TRBV5-6 and TRBJ1-2; no definite D call. Germline loops: CDR1 SGHDT, CDR2 YYEEEE. V was pared by 0 bases and J by 2 bases, with 8 bases between. This CDR3 is 14 amino acids long. The CDR3 nucleotides read TGTGCCAGCAGCTTGGCTACGAGGAACTATGGCTACACCTTC. Its translation: CASSLATRNYGYTF.

The V call is TRBV7-2, the J call TRBJ1-1; a weak D match, TRBD1 (5 bases). Germline V gene sequence: CDR1 SGHTA, CDR2 FQGNSA. The CDR3 spans 14 residues. V dropped 5 bases and J dropped 5 bases, with 15 bases sitting between them. CDR3 loop: CASSPRQKGTEAFF. The CDR3 region has the DNA TGTGCCAGCAGCCCCCGACAGAAGGGTACTGAAGCTTTCTTT. Full variable domain (remainder filled in from reference TRBV7-2 and TRBJ1-1): GAGVSQSPSNKVTEKGKDVELRCDPISGHTALYWYRQSLGQGLEFLIYFQGNSAPDKSGLPSDRFSAERTGGSVSTLTIQRTQQEDSAVYLCASSPRQKGTEAFFGQGTRLTVV.

About this clone itself: Other DNA sequences in the same sample also yield this CDR3. The chain has TRBV5-1 and TRBJ2-7, with TRBD1 matching over 8 bases. The germline V gene has CDR1 SGHRS and CDR2 YFSETQ. V gave up 3 bases and J gave up 0 bases; unmatched junction bases: 2. This CDR3 spans 14 amino acids. The CDR3 loop is CASSSGQGSYEQYF. CDR3 coding DNA: TGCGCCAGCAGCTCAGGACAGGGCTCCTACGAGCAGTACTTC.

The genes are TRBV5-5 and TRBJ1-1; 9 nucleotides match TRBD1. Germline V gene lookup returns CDR1 SGHKS and CDR2 YYEKEE (reference sequence). The CDR3 sequence is 15 residues long. The J segment lost 7 bases and the V segment lost 4 bases, leaving 11 bases of the junction unmatched. CDR3 DNA sequence: TGTGCCAGCAGCGGGGGACCGGGACAGGGCGTTGAAGCTTTCTTT. Translation gives CASSGGPGQGVEAFF.

V is TRBV18 and J is TRBJ2-5; TRBD2 agrees at 9 bases. The junction had 10 bases not matched to a gene; V was cut back by 6 bases and J by 2 bases. This CDR3 region has 16 residues. The V gene's germline CDR1 is KGHSH and CDR2 LQKENI. The CDR3 here is CASSSRERGAQETQYF. For the CDR3, the DNA is TGTGCCAGCTCCTCGAGGGAGCGGGGGGCGCAAGAGACCCAGTACTTC.

This clone is a singleton in its sample. CDR3 bases: TGCAGCGTTACTCGGACAGGGGGTGAAAAACTGTTTTTT. Residues: CSVTRTGGEKLFF. The chain links TRBV29-1 to TRBJ1-4; 10 bases map to TRBD1. After removal of 5 bases from V and 7 bases from J, the junction contained 4 bases not matched to a gene. Germline lookup yields CDR1 SQVTM and CDR2 ANQGSEA. The length of the CDR3 is 13 residues. Supplemented by reference TRBV29-1 and TRBJ1-4, the full variable domain reads SAVISQKPSRDICQRGTSLTIQCQVDSQVTMMFWYRQQPGQSLTLIATANQGSEATYESGFVIDKFPISRPNLTFSTLTVSNMSPEDSSIYLCSVTRTGGEKLFFGSGTQLSVL.

The chain combines TRBV11-2 with TRBJ1-4, with 9 positions matching TRBD1. Trimming removed 3 bases from V and 4 bases from J; junction bases left unmatched: 3. CDR3 length: 15 amino acids. CDR1 is SGHAT and CDR2 is FQNNGV in the germline V gene. In DNA, the CDR3 is TGTGCCAGCAGCTTCGGGGACAGGGTTAATGAAAAACTGTTTTTT. Translated: CASSFGDRVNEKLFF.

The chain recombines TRBV4-1 with TRBJ1-1, with a tentative D call TRBD1 (5 bases). Trimming left V 4 bases short and J 0 bases short, with 15 bases between. CDR3 length equals 16 residues. The V gene's germline CDR1 is MGHRA and CDR2 YSYEKL. The CDR3 DNA is TGCGCCAGCAGCCTATTATCAGGGCAGGTGAACACTGAAGCTTTCTTT. It translates to CASSLLSGQVNTEAFF.

The chain recombines TRBV4-3 with TRBJ2-6; D ambiguous. V lost 4 bases to trimming and J lost 0 bases, with 7 bases between them. CDR3 length equals 15 residues. CDR1 is LGHNA and CDR2 is YSLEER in the germline V gene. This CDR3 is CASSLRSSGANVLTF. The CDR3 bases are TGCGCCAGCAGCCTGAGGAGCTCTGGGGCCAACGTCCTGACTTTC.

V and J are TRBV11-2 and TRBJ2-3; 11 positions match TRBD2. V was pared by 1 base and J by 4 bases, with 4 bases of the junction left unmatched. CDR3 length equals 16 residues. Germline-derived CDR1 and CDR2 are SGHAT and FQNNGV. The DNA for the CDR3 is TGTGCCAGCAGCTTAGCGGATAGCGGGGGGGCAGATACGCAGTATTTT. It is translated as CASSLADSGGADTQYF.

This CDR3 is CASSSTGKGVPEAFF. The CDR3 bases are TGTGCCAGCAGCTCGACAGGGAAGGGCGTGCCTGAAGCTTTCTTT. The chain joins TRBV5-4 to TRBJ1-1; 7 bases line up with TRBD1. The CDR3 is 15 residues long. V dropped 3 bases and J dropped 6; count of bases not matched to a gene: 11. Germline V gives CDR1 SGHNT, CDR2 YYREEE (reference sequence).

CDR3 bases: TGTGCCAGCAGTCGGACAGGGGAAAATTCACCCCTCCACTTT. This sequence encodes CASSRTGENSPLHF. This chain uses TRBV6-1 with TRBJ1-6; 9 bases are a match to TRBD1. The V gene end was trimmed by 5 bases and the J gene end by 7 bases; junction bases not matched to a gene: 3. The CDR3 is 14 amino acids. Germline V gives CDR1 MNHNS, CDR2 SASEGT.